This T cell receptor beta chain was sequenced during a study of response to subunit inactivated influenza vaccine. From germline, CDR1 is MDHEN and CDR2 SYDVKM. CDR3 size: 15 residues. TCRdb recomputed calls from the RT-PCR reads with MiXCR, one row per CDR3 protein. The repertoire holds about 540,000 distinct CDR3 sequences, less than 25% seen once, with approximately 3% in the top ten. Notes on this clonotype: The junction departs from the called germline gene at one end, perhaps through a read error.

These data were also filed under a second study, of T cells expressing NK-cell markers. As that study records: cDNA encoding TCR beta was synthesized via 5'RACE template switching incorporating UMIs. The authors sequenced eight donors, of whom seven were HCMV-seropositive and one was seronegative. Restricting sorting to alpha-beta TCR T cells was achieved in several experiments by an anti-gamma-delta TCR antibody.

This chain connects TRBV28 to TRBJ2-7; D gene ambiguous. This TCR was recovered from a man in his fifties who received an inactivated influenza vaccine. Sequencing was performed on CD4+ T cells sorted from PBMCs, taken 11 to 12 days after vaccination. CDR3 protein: CARSFRHSISYEQYF. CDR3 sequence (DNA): TGTGCCAGAAGTTTCAGGCACTCCATCTCCTACGAGCAGTACTTC.